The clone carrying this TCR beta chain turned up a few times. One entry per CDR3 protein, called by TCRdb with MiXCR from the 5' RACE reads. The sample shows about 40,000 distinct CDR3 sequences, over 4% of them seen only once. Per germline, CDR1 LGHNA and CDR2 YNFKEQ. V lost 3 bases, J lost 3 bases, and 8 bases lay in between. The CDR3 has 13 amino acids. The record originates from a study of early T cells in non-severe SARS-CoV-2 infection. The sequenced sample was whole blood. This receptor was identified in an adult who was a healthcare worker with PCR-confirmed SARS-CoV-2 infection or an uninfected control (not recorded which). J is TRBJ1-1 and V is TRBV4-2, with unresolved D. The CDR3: CASSHQRDTEAFF. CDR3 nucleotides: TGTGCCAGCAGCCATCAAAGGGACACTGAAGCTTTCTTT.